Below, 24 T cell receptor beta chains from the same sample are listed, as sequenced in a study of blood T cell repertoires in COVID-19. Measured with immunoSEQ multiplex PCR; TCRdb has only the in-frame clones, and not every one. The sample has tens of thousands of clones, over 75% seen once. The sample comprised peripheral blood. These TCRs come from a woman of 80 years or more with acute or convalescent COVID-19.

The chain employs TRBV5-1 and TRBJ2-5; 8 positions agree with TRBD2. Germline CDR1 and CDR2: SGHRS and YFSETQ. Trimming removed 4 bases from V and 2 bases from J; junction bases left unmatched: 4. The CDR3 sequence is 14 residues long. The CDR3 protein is CASSPGTSQETQYF. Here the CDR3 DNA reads TGCGCCAGCAGCCCCGGGACTAGTCAAGAGACCCAGTACTTC.

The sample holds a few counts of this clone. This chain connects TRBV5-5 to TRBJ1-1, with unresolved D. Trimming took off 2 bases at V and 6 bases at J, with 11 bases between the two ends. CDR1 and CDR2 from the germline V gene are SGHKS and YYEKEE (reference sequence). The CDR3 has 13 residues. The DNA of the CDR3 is TGTGCCAGCAGCTTACCCTCACACCCTGAAGCTTTCTTT. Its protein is CASSLPSHPEAFF.

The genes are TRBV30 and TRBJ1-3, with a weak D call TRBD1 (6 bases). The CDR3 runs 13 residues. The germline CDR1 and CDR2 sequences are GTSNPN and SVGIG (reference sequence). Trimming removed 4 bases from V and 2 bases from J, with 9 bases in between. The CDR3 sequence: CAWTRTAGNTIYF. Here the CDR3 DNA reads TGTGCCTGGACCCGGACAGCTGGAAACACCATATATTTT.

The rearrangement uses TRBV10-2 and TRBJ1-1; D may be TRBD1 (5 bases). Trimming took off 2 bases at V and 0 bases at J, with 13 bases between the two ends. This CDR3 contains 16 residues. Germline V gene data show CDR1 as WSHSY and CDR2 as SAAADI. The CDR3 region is CASSENRQSMNTEAFF. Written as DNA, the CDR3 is TGCGCCAGCAGTGAGAATAGACAGTCCATGAACACTGAAGCTTTCTTT.

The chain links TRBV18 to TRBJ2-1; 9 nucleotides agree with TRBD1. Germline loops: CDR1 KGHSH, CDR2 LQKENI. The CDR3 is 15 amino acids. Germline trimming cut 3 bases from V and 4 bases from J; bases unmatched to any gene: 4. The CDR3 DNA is TGTGCCAGCTCACCCGGGACAGGGACATACAATGAGCAGTTCTTC. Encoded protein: CASSPGTGTYNEQFF. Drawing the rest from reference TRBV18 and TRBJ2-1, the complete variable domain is NAGVMQNPRHLVRRRGQEARLRCSPMKGHSHVYWYRQLPEEGLKFMVYLQKENIIDESGMPKERFSAEFPKEGPSILRIQQVVRGDSAAYFCASSPGTGTYNEQFFGPGTRLTVL.

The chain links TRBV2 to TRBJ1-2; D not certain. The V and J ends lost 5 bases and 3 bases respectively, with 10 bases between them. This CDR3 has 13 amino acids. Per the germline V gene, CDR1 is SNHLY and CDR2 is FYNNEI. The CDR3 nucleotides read TGTGCCAGCAGTTCTACGGTACACTATGGCTACACCTTC. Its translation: CASSSTVHYGYTF.

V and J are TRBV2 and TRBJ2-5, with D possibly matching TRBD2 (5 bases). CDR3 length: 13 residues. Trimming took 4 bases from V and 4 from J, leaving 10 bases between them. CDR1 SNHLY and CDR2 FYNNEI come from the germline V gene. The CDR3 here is CASSGLLGETQYF. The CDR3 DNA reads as TGTGCCAGCAGTGGACTACTCGGAGAGACCCAGTACTTC.

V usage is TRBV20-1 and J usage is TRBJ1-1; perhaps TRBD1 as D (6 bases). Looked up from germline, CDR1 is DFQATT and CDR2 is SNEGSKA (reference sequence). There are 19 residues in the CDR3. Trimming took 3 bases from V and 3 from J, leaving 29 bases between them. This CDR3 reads CSASPNHRGAIGSDTEAFF. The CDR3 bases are TGCAGTGCTAGTCCCAACCACCGGGGGGCGATTGGGTCGGACACTGAAGCTTTCTTT.

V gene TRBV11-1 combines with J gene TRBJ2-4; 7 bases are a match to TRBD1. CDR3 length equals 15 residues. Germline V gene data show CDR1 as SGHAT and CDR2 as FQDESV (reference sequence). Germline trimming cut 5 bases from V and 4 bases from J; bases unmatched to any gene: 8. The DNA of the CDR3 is TGTGCCAGCAGCCCACGGACAGGCCTTAAAAACATTCAGTACTTC. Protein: CASSPRTGLKNIQYF.

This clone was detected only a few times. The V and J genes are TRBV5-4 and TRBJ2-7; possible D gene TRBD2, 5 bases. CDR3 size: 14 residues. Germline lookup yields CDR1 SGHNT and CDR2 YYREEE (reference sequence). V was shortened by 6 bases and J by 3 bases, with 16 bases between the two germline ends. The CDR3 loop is CASKLGRGNYEQYF. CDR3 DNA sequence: TGTGCCAGCAAATTGGGGAGAGGTAACTACGAGCAGTACTTC. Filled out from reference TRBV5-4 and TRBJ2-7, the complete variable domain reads ETGVTQSPTHLIKTRGQQVTLRCSSQSGHNTVSWYQQALGQGPQFIFQYYREEENGRGNFPPRFSGLQFPNYSSELNVNALELDDSALYLCASKLGRGNYEQYFGPGTRLTVT.

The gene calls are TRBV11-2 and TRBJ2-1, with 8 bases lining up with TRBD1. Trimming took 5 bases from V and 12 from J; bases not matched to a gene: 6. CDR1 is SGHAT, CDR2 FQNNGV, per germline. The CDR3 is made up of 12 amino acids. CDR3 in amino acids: CASSPDRGGQFF. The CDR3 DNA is TGTGCCAGCAGCCCAGACAGGGGAGGGCAGTTCTTC.

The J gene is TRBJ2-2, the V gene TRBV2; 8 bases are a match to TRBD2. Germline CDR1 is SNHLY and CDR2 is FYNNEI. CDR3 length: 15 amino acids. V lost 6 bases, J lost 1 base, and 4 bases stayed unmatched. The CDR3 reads CASRVSGGNTGELFF. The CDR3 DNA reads TGTGCCAGCAGGGTCAGCGGGGGGAACACCGGGGAGCTGTTTTTT.

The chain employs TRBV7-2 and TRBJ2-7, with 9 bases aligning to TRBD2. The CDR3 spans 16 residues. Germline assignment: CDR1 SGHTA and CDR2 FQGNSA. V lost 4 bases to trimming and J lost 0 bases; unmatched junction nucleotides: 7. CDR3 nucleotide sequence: TGTGCCAGCAGCTGGGTAGCGGGAGATTCCTCCTACGAGCAGTACTTC. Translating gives CASSWVAGDSSYEQYF.

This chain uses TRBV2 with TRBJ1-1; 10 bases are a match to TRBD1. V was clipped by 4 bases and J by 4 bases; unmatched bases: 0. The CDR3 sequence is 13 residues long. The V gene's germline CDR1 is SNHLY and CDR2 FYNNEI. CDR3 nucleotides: TGTGCCAGCAGTGGGGACAGGGGCACTGAAGCTTTCTTT. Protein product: CASSGDRGTEAFF. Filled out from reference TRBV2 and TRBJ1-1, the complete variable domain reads EPEVTQTPSHQVTQMGQEVILRCVPISNHLYFYWYRQILGQKVEFLVSFYNNEISEKSEIFDDQFSVERPDGSNFTLKIRSTKLEDSAMYFCASSGDRGTEAFFGQGTRLTVV.

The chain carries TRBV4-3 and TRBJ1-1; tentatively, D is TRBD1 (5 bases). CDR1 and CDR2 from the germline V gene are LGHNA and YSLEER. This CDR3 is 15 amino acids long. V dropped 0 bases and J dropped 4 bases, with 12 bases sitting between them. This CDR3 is CASSQEGRGGTEAFF. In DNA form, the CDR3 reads TGCGCCAGCAGCCAAGAAGGAAGGGGCGGCACTGAAGCTTTCTTT.

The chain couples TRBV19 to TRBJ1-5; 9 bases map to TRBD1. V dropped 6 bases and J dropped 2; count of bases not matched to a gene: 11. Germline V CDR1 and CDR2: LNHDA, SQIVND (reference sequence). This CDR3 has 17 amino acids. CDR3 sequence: CASRGQGTGVGNQPQHF. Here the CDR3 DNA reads TGTGCCAGTAGGGGACAGGGAACCGGTGTAGGCAATCAGCCCCAGCATTTT.

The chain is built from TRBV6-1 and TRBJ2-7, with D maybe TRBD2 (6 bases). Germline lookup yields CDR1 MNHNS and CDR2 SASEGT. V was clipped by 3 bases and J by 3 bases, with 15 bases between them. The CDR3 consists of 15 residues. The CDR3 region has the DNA TGTGCCAGCAGTGATCTCCGAGCGGGTGGCTACGAGCAGTACTTC. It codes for CASSDLRAGGYEQYF.

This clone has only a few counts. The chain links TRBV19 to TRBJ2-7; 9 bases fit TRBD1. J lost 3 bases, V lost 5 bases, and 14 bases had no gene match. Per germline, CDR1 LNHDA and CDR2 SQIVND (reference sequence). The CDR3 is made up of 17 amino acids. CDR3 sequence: CASSDMGQGYAGYEQYF. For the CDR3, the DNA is TGTGCCAGTAGTGACATGGGACAGGGTTACGCGGGCTACGAGCAGTACTTC.

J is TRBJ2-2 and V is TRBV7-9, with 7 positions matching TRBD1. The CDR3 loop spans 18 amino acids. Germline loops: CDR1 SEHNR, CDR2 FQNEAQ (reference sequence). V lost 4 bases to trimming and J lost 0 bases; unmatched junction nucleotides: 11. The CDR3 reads CASSSARSDRANTGELFF. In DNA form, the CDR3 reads TGTGCCAGCAGCTCAGCCCGTAGTGACAGGGCGAACACCGGGGAGCTGTTTTTT. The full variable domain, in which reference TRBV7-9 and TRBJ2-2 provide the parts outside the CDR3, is DTGVSQNPRHKITKRGQNVTFRCDPISEHNRLYWYRQTLGQGPEFLTYFQNEAQLEKSRLLSDRFSAERPKGSFSTLEIQRTEQGDSAMYLCASSSARSDRANTGELFFGEGSRLTVL.

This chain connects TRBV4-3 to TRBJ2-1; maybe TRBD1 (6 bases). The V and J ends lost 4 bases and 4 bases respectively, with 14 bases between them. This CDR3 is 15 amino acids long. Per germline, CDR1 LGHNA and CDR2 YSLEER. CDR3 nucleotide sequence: TGCGCCAGCAGCCCAGGGGCGACCCTATACAATGAGCAGTTCTTC. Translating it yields CASSPGATLYNEQFF.

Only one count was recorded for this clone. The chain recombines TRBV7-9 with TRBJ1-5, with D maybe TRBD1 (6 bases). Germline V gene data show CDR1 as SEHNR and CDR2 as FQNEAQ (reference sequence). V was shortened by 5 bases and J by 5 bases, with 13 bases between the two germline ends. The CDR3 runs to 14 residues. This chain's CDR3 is CASSPADRHQPQHF. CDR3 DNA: TGTGCCAGCAGCCCAGCCGACAGGCATCAGCCCCAGCATTTT.

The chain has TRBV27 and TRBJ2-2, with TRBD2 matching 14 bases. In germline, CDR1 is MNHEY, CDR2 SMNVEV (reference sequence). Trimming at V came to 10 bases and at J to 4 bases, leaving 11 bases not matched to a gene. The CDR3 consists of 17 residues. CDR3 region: CATKTSGRASGTGELFF. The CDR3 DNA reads TGTGCCACCAAGACTAGCGGGAGGGCGTCAGGCACCGGGGAGCTGTTTTTT.

CDR3: CASIQWAAGGRGYTF. The CDR3 DNA follows: TGTGCCAGCATCCAGTGGGCGGCAGGGGGACGTGGCTACACCTTC. The chain has TRBV5-6 and TRBJ1-2, with 7 bases that match TRBD1. The ends lost 6 bases at V and 7 bases at J; junction bases unmatched: 15. Germline CDR1 SGHDT, CDR2 YYEEEE. This CDR3 has 15 amino acids.

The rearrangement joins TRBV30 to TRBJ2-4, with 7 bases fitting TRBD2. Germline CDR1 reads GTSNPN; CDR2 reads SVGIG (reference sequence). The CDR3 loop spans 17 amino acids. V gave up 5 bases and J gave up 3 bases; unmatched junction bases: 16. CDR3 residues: CAWASVWGGYGKNIQYF. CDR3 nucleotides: TGTGCCTGGGCTTCGGTTTGGGGGGGGTACGGCAAAAACATTCAGTACTTC.